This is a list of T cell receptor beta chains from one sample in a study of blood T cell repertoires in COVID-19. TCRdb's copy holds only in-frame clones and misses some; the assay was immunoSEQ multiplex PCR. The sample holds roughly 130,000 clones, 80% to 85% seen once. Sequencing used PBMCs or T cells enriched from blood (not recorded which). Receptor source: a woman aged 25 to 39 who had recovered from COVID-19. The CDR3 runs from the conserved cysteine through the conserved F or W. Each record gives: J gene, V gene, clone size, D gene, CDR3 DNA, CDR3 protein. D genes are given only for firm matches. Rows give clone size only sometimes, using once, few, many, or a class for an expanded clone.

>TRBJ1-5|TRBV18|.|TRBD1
TGTGCCAGCTCACCCGGGACAGGGGGTTTTCAGCCCCAGCATTTT
CASSPGTGGFQPQHF
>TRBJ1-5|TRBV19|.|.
TGTGCCAGTAGTAGAGAGACAGGCCTCGTGGGCCAGCCCCAGCATTTT
CASSRETGLVGQPQHF
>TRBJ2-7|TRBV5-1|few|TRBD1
TGCGCCAGCAGCTTTTCTCTGACAGGGGGGTACGAGCAGTACTTC
CASSFSLTGGYEQYF
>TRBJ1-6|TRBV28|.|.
TGTGCCAGCAGTCCCGTGGGCCGCTATAATTCACCCCTCCACTTT
CASSPVGRYNSPLHF
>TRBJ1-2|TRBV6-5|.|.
TGTGCCAGCAGTTACAGGGCGCTGGAGGCTGGCTACACCTTC
CASSYRALEAGYTF
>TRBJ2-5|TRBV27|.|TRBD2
TGTGCCAGCAGTCCAAGGACTAGCGGGATACCCCTATTGGAGACCCAGTACTTC
CASSPRTSGIPLLETQYF
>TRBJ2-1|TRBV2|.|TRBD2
TGTGCCAGCGTAGGCGGGAGCGTGGACAATGAGCAGTTCTTC
CASVGGSVDNEQFF
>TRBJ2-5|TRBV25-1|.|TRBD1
TGTGCCAGCAGTGCCTCGACAGGGGGCAGGGGAGAGACCCAGTACTTC
CASSASTGGRGETQYF
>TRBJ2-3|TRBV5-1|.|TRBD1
TGCGCCAGCAGATATGGGACAGGGGATGGGTTGGATACGCAGTATTTT
CASRYGTGDGLDTQYF
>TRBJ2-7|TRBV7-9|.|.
TGTGCCACGACCAAAGGACAGCAAGGCTACGAGCAGTACTTC
CATTKGQQGYEQYF
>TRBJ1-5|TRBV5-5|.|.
TGTGCCAGCAGCTTGGTAGCAGTCAATCAGCCCCAGCATTTT
CASSLVAVNQPQHF
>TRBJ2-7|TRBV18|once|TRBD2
TGTGCCAGCTCACCAGCGGGAGGCGAGCAGTACTTC
CASSPAGGEQYF
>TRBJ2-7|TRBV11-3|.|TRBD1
TGTGCCAGCAGCTCCGGGACAGGGACGGGGGAGCAGTACTTC
CASSSGTGTGEQYF
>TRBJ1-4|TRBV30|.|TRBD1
TGTGCCTGGAGTGTAGGCGGGACAGTTAATGAAAAACTGTTTTTT
CAWSVGGTVNEKLFF
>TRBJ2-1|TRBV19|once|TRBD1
TGTGCCAGTAGTGACCATGGGACAGGGTTTGCCAATGAGCAGTTCTTC
CASSDHGTGFANEQFF
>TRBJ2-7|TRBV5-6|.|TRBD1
TGTGCCAGCAGCTTGGGACAGGGGGCCTACGAGCAGTACTTC
CASSLGQGAYEQYF
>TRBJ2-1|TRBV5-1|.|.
TGCGCCAGCAGCTTGGCCCCAGGGTTGGGGAATGAGCAGTTCTTC
CASSLAPGLGNEQFF
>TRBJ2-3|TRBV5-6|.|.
TGTGCCAGCAGCTTGGGGTTCCAACGAGTAGATACGCAGTATTTT
CASSLGFQRVDTQYF
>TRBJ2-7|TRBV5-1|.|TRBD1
TGCGCCAGCTCGGGACAGGGCCGGGACGAGCAGTACTTC
CASSGQGRDEQYF
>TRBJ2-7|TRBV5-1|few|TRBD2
TGCGCCAGCAGCCAAGGCGGGGAGGGGTACGAGCAGTACTTC
CASSQGGEGYEQYF
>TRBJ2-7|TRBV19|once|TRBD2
TGTGCCAGTAGTATCGGGTCGGGGGGATACGAGCAGTACTTC
CASSIGSGGYEQYF
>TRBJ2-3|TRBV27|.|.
TGTGCCAGCAGAAAAGCGGGCTCTAGCACAGATACGCAGTATTTT
CASRKAGSSTDTQYF
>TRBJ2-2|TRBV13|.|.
TGTGCCAGCAGCCCCCCCGGGATAGCGCGAAACACCGGGGAGCTGTTTTTT
CASSPPGIARNTGELFF
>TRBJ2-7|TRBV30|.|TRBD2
TGTGCCTGGAGTCGGGGTAGCGGGAGCTACGAGCAGTACTTC
CAWSRGSGSYEQYF
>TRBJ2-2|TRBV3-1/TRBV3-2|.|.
TGTGCCAGCAGCCAAGCGACACCCGGGGAGCTGTTTTTT
CASSQATPGELFF
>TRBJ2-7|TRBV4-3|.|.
TGCGCCAGCAGCCCCGCGATTGAGTACGAGCAGTACTTC
CASSPAIEYEQYF
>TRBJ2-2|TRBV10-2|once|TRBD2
TGCGCCAGCAGTGAGGTCTTAGCGGGAAGAGATACCGGGGAGCTGTTTTTT
CASSEVLAGRDTGELFF
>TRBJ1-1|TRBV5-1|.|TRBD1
TGCGCCAGCAGCTTCAGGACAGGAGACTTCACTGAAGCTTTCTTT
CASSFRTGDFTEAFF
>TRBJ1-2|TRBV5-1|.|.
TGCGCCAGCAGCTGGACCTCGGGGGGCTACACCTTC
CASSWTSGGYTF
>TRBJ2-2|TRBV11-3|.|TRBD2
TGTGCCAGCAGCTCGGGGGGGAACACCGGGGAGCTGTTTTTT
CASSSGGNTGELFF
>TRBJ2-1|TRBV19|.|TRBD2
TGTGCCAGTAGTGCCCCGTACCTAGCGGGAGTTTCTAATGAGCAGTTCTTC
CASSAPYLAGVSNEQFF
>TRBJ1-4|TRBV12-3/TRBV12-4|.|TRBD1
TGTGCCAGCAGTCCCAGACAGGGCGGAAAACTGTTTTTT
CASSPRQGGKLFF
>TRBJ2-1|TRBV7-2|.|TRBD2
TGTGCCAGCAGCTTAGAAGCGGGAAGGGATGAGCAGTTCTTC
CASSLEAGRDEQFF
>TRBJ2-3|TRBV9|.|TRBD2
TGTGCCAGCAGCGTAGGGCTAGCGGGCCTCACCACAGATACGCAGTATTTT
CASSVGLAGLTTDTQYF
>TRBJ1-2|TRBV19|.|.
TGTGCCAGTAGTATGGACAGAACCTATGGCTACACCTTC
CASSMDRTYGYTF
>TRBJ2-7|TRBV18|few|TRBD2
TGTGCCAGCTCACCACCCGGGGGGTCTATTGGGCAGTACTTC
CASSPPGGSIGQYF